The T cell receptor (beta chain) described here comes from a study of low-dose radiotherapy and immunotherapy resistance in tumors. The time point is: before trial treatment. TRAV- and TRBV-specific primers, spanning alpha and beta chains, primed first-strand cDNA. Over approximately 20 PCR cycles, TCRs were amplified from a constant-region primer and V-primer adapter. MiXCR, applied by TCRdb to the reads, yields one record per CDR3 protein. The table records some 39,000 distinct CDR3 sequences, less than 40% of them present only once. On this clonotype: With only one base between it and a far larger clone, this is likely a read error.

Germline assignment: CDR1 MNHNS and CDR2 SASEGT. Trimming shortened V by 5 bases and J by 0 bases, and 2 bases separated the two germline ends. The CDR3 is 11 residues long. Sample: PBMCs, taken before treatment. The chain couples TRBV6-1 to TRBJ2-7, with D unclear. The clonotype was recovered from a male donor with gallbladder cancer. The CDR3 protein is CASSFSYEQYF. Here the CDR3 DNA reads TGTGCCAGCAGTTTCTCCTACGAGCAGTACTTC.